This T cell receptor beta chain was identified during a study of T cell repertoires in cytomegalovirus infection. The overall study: The authors used CMV epitopes that were HLA-C-restricted (recently identified) and HLA-B-restricted (well studied). Through public TCR beta signatures, both CMV infection and matching HLA type were indicated. Findings and limits, study-wide: HLA-C-restricted, CMV-specific TCR beta clonotypes were dominant ex vivo.

The CDR3 totals 17 residues. CDR1 MNHEY and CDR2 SMNVEV come from the germline V gene (reference sequence). Deletions cut 2 bases from V and 3 bases from J, with 20 bases between. With respect to this clonotype: Its antigen is not identified.

A single record per CDR3 protein comes from TCRdb applying MiXCR to the reads. Among 400,000 to 600,000 distinct CDR3 sequences listed, 42% were seen once. This TCR derives from a human donor in good health (CMV status not recorded). Some clones in this sample may be carry-over from other donors' samples. The specimen was cultured PBMCs, collected from culture after CMV antigen stimulation. This chain links TRBV27 with TRBJ2-7, with D uncertain. CDR3 loop: CASSLRLWSPQIYEQYF. The CDR3 nucleotides read TGTGCCAGCAGTTTACGCTTATGGTCTCCCCAAATCTACGAGCAGTACTTC.